These 17 T cell receptor beta chains were sequenced from one sample in a study of read filtering for tumor transcriptome and immune sequencing. The library was built from roughly 400 ng RNA with molecular barcoded adaptors for alpha/delta and beta/gamma chains. In TCRdb, the reads were re-called with MiXCR into one record per CDR3 protein. Here the sample spans about 130,000 distinct CDR3 sequences, 10% to 15% being singletons. Sequencing was done on a sample of a population of CD138-negative cells sorted from bone marrow. Receptors were obtained from a donor at least 40 years old with multiple myeloma.

In its sample, this clonotype was seen many times. The V gene is TRBV7-2, the J gene TRBJ2-1; 7 bases line up with TRBD2. Per the germline V gene, CDR1 is SGHTA and CDR2 is FQGNSA. The CDR3 extends over 14 amino acids. V trimming: 6 bases; J trimming: 2 bases; junction bases outside the gene matches: 4. CDR3 residues: CASRERGTYNEQFF. Written as DNA, the CDR3 is TGTGCCAGCAGAGAGCGGGGCACCTACAATGAGCAGTTCTTC. Variable domain in full (rest from reference TRBV7-2 and TRBJ2-1): GAGVSQSPSNKVTEKGKDVELRCDPISGHTALYWYRQSLGQGLEFLIYFQGNSAPDKSGLPSDRFSAERTGGSVSTLTIQRTQQEDSAVYLCASRERGTYNEQFFGPGTRLTVL.

This clonotype appeared many times. The chain is built from TRBV5-1 and TRBJ2-7, with 7 bases lining up with TRBD1. From germline, CDR1 is SGHRS and CDR2 YFSETQ. This CDR3 contains 15 residues. The J segment lost 1 base and the V segment lost 5 bases, leaving 9 bases of the junction unmatched. The CDR3: CASRRDSAQSYEQYF. The CDR3, as DNA: TGCGCCAGCAGAAGGGACAGCGCGCAATCCTACGAGCAGTACTTC.

This clonotype was picked up many times. The chain combines TRBV2 with TRBJ2-4; 13 nucleotides match TRBD2. The CDR3 covers 16 residues. Trimming took 5 bases from V and 8 from J; bases not matched to a gene: 9. CDR1 SNHLY and CDR2 FYNNEI come from the germline V gene. The CDR3 region is CASSKLAGGAGHIQYF. The CDR3 DNA is TGTGCCAGCAGTAAACTAGCGGGAGGGGCCGGCCACATTCAGTACTTC.

In this sample, this clonotype turned up a few times. This sequence joins TRBV12-3 or TRBV12-4 and TRBJ2-4, with D possibly being TRBD1 or TRBD2 (5 bases each). Trimming took 5 bases from V and 0 from J, leaving 14 bases between them. The CDR3 totals 16 residues. The CDR3 loop is CASSPRDGIAKNIQYF. The CDR3, as DNA: TGTGCCAGCAGTCCCCGGGACGGCATAGCCAAAAACATTCAGTACTTC.

This clonotype was counted only a few times. The rearrangement joins TRBV28 to TRBJ2-7; a possible D gene is TRBD1 (5 bases). The CDR3 has 14 amino acids. The germline CDR1 and CDR2 sequences are MDHEN and SYDVKM. The V gene lost 2 bases and the J gene lost 4 bases, with 12 bases spanning the gap. CDR3 sequence reads: CASSLGQPGYEQYF. The CDR3 DNA follows: TGTGCCAGCAGTTTAGGCCAGCCAGGGTACGAGCAGTACTTC.

This clonotype was recorded at least ten times. This chain uses TRBV12-3 or TRBV12-4 with TRBJ1-1, with D maybe TRBD1 (5 bases). The ends were cut back, 6 bases at V and 7 bases at J, with 12 bases in the middle. The CDR3 is made up of 12 amino acids. The CDR3 here is CASSYGTNEAFF. The CDR3 DNA is TGTGCCAGCAGCTATGGGACGAATGAAGCTTTCTTT.

Many counts were recorded for this clonotype. The chain employs TRBV9 and TRBJ2-1, with a tentative D call TRBD2 (6 bases). From germline, CDR1 is SGDLS and CDR2 YYNGEE. This CDR3 has 16 amino acids. Deletions cut 0 bases from V and 4 bases from J, with 14 bases between. The CDR3 region is CASSVEGRGRYNEQFF. In DNA form, the CDR3 reads TGTGCCAGCAGCGTAGAAGGGCGGGGCCGGTACAATGAGCAGTTCTTC.

This clonotype was seen repeatedly, ten times or more. The gene calls are TRBV7-9 and TRBJ2-1; TRBD2 might be the D (5 bases). The V gene's germline CDR1 is SEHNR and CDR2 FQNEAQ (reference sequence). The CDR3 has 14 residues. The V gene lost 7 bases and the J gene lost 8 bases, with 18 bases spanning the gap. The CDR3: CASTRAAPSYEQFF. CDR3 in DNA: TGTGCCAGCACCCGAGCGGCACCGAGCTATGAGCAGTTCTTC.

This clonotype was seen ten or more times. The chain links TRBV28 to TRBJ2-1; weak D call: TRBD2 (5 bases). The CDR3 is 16 amino acids. V lost 5 bases and J lost 0, with 14 bases in between. Per the germline V gene, CDR1 is MDHEN and CDR2 is SYDVKM. The CDR3 bases are TGTGCCAGCAGTGGCGACTCGAGCGGCTCCTACAATGAGCAGTTCTTC. Translation gives CASSGDSSGSYNEQFF. Looking up the rest from reference TRBV28 and TRBJ2-1 gives the full variable domain: DVKVTQSSRYLVKRTGEKVFLECVQDMDHENMFWYRQDPGLGLRLIYFSYDVKMKEKGDIPEGYSVSREKKERFSLILESASTNQTSMYLCASSGDSSGSYNEQFFGPGTRLTVL.

Ten or more counts support this clonotype. The rearrangement links TRBV11-2 to TRBJ2-3; D tentatively reads TRBD1 or TRBD2 (6 bases each). V lost 5 bases, J lost 2 bases, and 17 bases lay in between. The CDR3 is made up of 16 amino acids. Germline CDR1 reads SGHAT; CDR2 reads FQNNGV. The CDR3 nucleotides are TGTGCCAGCAGCCCTCGGGCGGGGACAACCACAGATACGCAGTATTTT. It translates to CASSPRAGTTTDTQYF. The full variable domain, with the rest looked up from reference TRBV11-2 and TRBJ2-3, is EAGVAQSPRYKIIEKRQSVAFWCNPISGHATLYWYQQILGQGPKLLIQFQNNGVVDDSQLPKDRFSAERLKGVDSTLKIQPAKLEDSAVYLCASSPRAGTTTDTQYFGPGTRLTVL.

This clonotype was detected only a few times. This rearrangement joins TRBV15 to TRBJ2-3; D is undetermined. Germline CDR1 is LNHNV and CDR2 is YYDKDF (reference sequence). CDR3 length: 15 amino acids. The ends were cut back, 2 bases at V and 1 base at J, with 10 bases in the middle. The CDR3 here is CATSRRPDGTDTQYF. CDR3 DNA: TGTGCCACCAGCAGACGCCCAGACGGCACAGATACGCAGTATTTT. Complete variable domain (other parts from reference TRBV15 and TRBJ2-3): DAMVIQNPRYQVTQFGKPVTLSCSQTLNHNVMYWYQQKSSQAPKLLFHYYDKDFNNEADTPDNFQSRRPNTSFCFLDIRSPGLGDTAMYLCATSRRPDGTDTQYFGPGTRLTVL.

In its sample, this clonotype was seen many times. Sequence at one end of the junction differs from germline and may be a read error. V and J are TRBV12-3 or TRBV12-4 and TRBJ1-3; D gene uncertain. The CDR3 is 12 amino acids. As DNA, the CDR3 is TGTGCCAGCAGTTGGGCCCTGGGTGTTTATGAATTT. It yields the protein CASSWALGVYEF.

The chain combines TRBV20-1 with TRBJ2-2; TRBD1 agrees at 8 bases. The CDR3 contains 16 residues. Germline V lookup: CDR1 DFQATT, CDR2 SNEGSKA (reference sequence). V was pared by 0 bases and J by 3 bases, with 6 bases of the junction left unmatched. The CDR3 is CSARDVGQGYTGELFF. The CDR3 DNA reads as TGCAGTGCTAGAGATGTAGGACAGGGCTACACCGGGGAGCTGTTTTTT.

Concerning this clonotype itself: This may be a read error: a much more frequent sequence differs by one nucleotide. The chain combines TRBV7-3 with TRBJ2-7; the match to TRBD1 covers 8 bases. J gave up 2 bases and V 8 bases, and 8 bases lay outside the gene matches. CDR1 SGHTA and CDR2 FQGTGA come from the germline V gene. CDR3 size: 14 residues. CDR3: CASGPGTGAYEQYF. DNA for the CDR3: TGTGCCAGCGGCCCCGGGACAGGCGCCTACGAGCAGTACTTC.

The table lists this clonotype with many counts. The chain couples TRBV12-3 or TRBV12-4 to TRBJ2-3; D may match TRBD1 or TRBD2 (5 bases each). The CDR3 loop spans 10 amino acids. The DNA of the CDR3 is TGTGCTGTGGGGACCCATACGCAGTATTTT. Translation gives CAVGTHTQYF.

The sample holds many counts of this clonotype. The gene calls are TRBV6-1 and TRBJ1-5, with D perhaps TRBD1 (5 bases). V was trimmed by 0 bases and J by 0 bases, leaving 12 bases between them. CDR3 length: 17 amino acids. Germline V CDR1 and CDR2: MNHNS, SASEGT. CDR3 coding DNA: TGTGCCAGCAGTGAAGCAAGGGGCGCCTATAGCAATCAGCCCCAGCATTTT. Protein product: CASSEARGAYSNQPQHF.

This sequence joins TRBV6-5 and TRBJ2-3; 7 nucleotides align to TRBD2. CDR3 length: 15 amino acids. V was pared by 2 bases and J by 5 bases, with 7 bases of the junction left unmatched. CDR1 MNHEY and CDR2 SVGAGI come from the germline V gene. The DNA of the CDR3 is TGTGCCAGCAGTTACAGGGCGGGAGACAGAGATACGCAGTATTTT. Protein: CASSYRAGDRDTQYF.